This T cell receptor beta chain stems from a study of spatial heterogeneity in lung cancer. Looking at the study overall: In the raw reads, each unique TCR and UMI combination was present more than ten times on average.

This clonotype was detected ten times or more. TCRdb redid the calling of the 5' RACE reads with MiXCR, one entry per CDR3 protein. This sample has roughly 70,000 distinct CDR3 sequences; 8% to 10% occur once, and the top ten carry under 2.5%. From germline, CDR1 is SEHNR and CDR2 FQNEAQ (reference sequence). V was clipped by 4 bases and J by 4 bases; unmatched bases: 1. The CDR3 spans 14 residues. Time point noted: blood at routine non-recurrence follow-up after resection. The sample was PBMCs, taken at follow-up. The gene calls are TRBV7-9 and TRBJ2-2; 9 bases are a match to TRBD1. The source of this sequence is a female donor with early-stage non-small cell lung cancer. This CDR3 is CASSWDRVTGELFF. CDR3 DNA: TGTGCCAGCAGCTGGGACAGGGTCACCGGGGAGCTGTTTTTT.